These 5 T cell receptor beta chains were sequenced from one sample in a study of cytomegalovirus exposure and HLA in healthy donors. PCR used 60 Vbeta primers and 13 Jbeta primers. This table comes from immunoSEQ multiplex PCR, and its TCRdb copy is limited to in-frame clones, with some not included. Among about 130,000 clones, roughly three quarters were seen once, and the ten largest hold approximately 1.7%. The sample taken for sequencing was PBMCs. All receptors come from a middle-aged woman in good health and CMV-seronegative.

The chain is built from TRBV10-2 and TRBJ2-2, with D unresolved. V lost 6 bases to trimming and J lost 5 bases, with 7 bases between them. The CDR3 extends over 12 amino acids. Germline V CDR1 and CDR2: WSHSY, SAAADI. The CDR3 is CASRPQTGELFF. CDR3 DNA sequence: TGCGCCAGCAGGCCACAGACCGGGGAGCTGTTTTTT.

The CDR3 DNA reads as TGCGCCAGCAGGGACACCCCGACCGGGGAGCTGTTTTTT. Translation: CASRDTPTGELFF. V gene TRBV5-1 combines with J gene TRBJ2-2; TRBD1 might be the D (5 bases). Germline V CDR1 and CDR2: SGHRS, YFSETQ. V lost 5 bases and J 5 bases, leaving 10 bases between the germline ends. The CDR3 has 13 residues.

This sequence joins TRBV27 and TRBJ2-3, with a possible D match to TRBD2 (6 bases). V lost 5 bases and J lost 2, with 17 bases in between. CDR3 length equals 16 residues. Germline values: CDR1 MNHEY, CDR2 SMNVEV (reference sequence). As DNA, the CDR3 is TGTGCCAGCAGTAGGAGACGGGGCGGGGCCACAGATACGCAGTATTTT. Encoded protein: CASSRRRGGATDTQYF.

The V call is TRBV19, the J call TRBJ2-3, with 10 bases identical to TRBD1. The length of the CDR3 is 15 residues. Per germline, CDR1 LNHDA and CDR2 SQIVND (reference sequence). V lost 6 bases and J lost 2; bases outside the gene matches: 5. CDR3 nucleotide sequence: TGTGCCAGTAGCCCGGGACAGGGGTTCACAGATACGCAGTATTTT. This sequence encodes CASSPGQGFTDTQYF.

A word on this clone: Distinct nucleotide sequences in the sample also encode this CDR3. The chain recombines TRBV11-3 with TRBJ2-1; 7 bases fit TRBD2. Trimming cost V 5 bases and J 0 bases; bases outside gene matches: 4. Germline assignment: CDR1 SGHNT and CDR2 YENEEA. CDR3 length: 15 residues. CDR3 nucleotide sequence: TGTGCCAGCAGCCCCGGGGGGAGCTCCTACAATGAGCAGTTCTTC. It yields the protein CASSPGGSSYNEQFF.